This T cell receptor beta chain was sequenced in a study of a mutant IDH1 vaccine in newly diagnosed glioma. General study points: The study observed vaccine-induced immune responses in roughly 93% of patients.

As for time point: week 5, during vaccination. What each vaccine dose contained was 300 ug of mutant IDH1 20-mer peptide, accompanied by topical imiquimod. With 2 bases clipped from V and 4 bases from J, the junction kept 7 bases outside the gene matches. Germline V gene lookup returns CDR1 SEHNR and CDR2 FQNEAQ (reference sequence). The CDR3 spans 15 residues. Data came from immunoSEQ multiplex PCR; TCRdb stores just in-frame clones and leaves some out. The sample lists about 26,000 clones; 65% to 85% were seen once. As for this clone: Its antigen is as yet unknown.

The chain is built from TRBV7-9 and TRBJ1-2; 7 bases agree with TRBD1. This clonotype was sampled from a man between 40 and 49 years old with glioma. Some clones in this sample may be carry-over from other donors' samples. The sample consisted of PBMCs, taken from a glioma patient whose treatment included an IDH1 peptide vaccine. The CDR3 sequence is CASSLQGVLIYGYTF. The DNA of the CDR3 is TGTGCCAGCAGCTTACAGGGGGTACTCATCTATGGCTACACCTTC.